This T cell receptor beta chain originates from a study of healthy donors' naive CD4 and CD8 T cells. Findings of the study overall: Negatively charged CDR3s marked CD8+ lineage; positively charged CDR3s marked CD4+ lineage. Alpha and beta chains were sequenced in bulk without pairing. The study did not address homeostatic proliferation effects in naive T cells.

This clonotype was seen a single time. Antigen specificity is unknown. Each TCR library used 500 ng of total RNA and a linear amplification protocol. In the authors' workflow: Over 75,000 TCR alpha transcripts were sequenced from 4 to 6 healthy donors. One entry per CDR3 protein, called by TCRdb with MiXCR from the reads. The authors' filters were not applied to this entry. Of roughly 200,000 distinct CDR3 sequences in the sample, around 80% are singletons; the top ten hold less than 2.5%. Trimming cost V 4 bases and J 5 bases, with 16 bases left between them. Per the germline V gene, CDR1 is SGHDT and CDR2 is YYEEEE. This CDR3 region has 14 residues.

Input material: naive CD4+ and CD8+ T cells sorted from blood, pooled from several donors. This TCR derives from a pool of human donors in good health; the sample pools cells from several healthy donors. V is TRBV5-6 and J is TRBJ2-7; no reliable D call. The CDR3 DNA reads TGTGCCAGCAGCCCTGTTATGAGCCTAAACGAGCAGTACTTC. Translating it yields CASSPVMSLNEQYF.